A selection of T cell receptor beta chains follows, all from one sample in a study of cytomegalovirus exposure and HLA in healthy donors. Measured with immunoSEQ multiplex PCR; TCRdb has only the in-frame clones, and not every one. The table lists some 35,000 clones, nearly 70% of them singletons, with about 7% in the top ten. The sample taken for sequencing was PBMCs. Receptors were obtained from a man aged 30 to 39 in good health and CMV-seronegative. Each CDR3 is given with its conserved first and last residue. A D gene is named only where the DNA matches it firmly. Only part of the rows carry a size: once, few, many, or a class if the clone is expanded.

CASSLGWQGAYNEQFF | TGTGCCAGCAGCTTAGGATGGCAGGGGGCCTACAATGAGCAGTTCTTC | TRBJ2-1 | . | TRBD1 | TRBV13
CASSQVGTGINTIYF | TGCGCCAGCAGCCAAGTCGGGACAGGGATTAACACCATATATTTT | TRBJ1-3 | . | TRBD1 | TRBV4-1
CASSQGTQGTYNEQFF | TGCGCCAGCAGCCAAGGAACACAGGGGACCTACAATGAGCAGTTCTTC | TRBJ2-1 | . | TRBD1 | TRBV4-1
CASSDGTGAFTDTQYF | TGTGCCAGCAGTGATGGGACAGGGGCCTTCACAGATACGCAGTATTTT | TRBJ2-3 | . | TRBD1 | TRBV6-4
CASSETAETQYF | TGTGCCAGCAGTGAAACCGCGGAGACCCAGTACTTC | TRBJ2-5 | . | . | TRBV6-1
CASSQSGSSYEQYF | TGTGCCAGCAGTCAGAGCGGATCCTCCTACGAGCAGTACTTC | TRBJ2-7 | . | . | TRBV6-5
CASSPPGQQETQYF | TGTGCCAGCAGTCCTCCGGGACAGCAAGAGACCCAGTACTTC | TRBJ2-5 | . | TRBD1 | TRBV28
CASSLAGATEAFF | TGTGCCAGCAGCTTAGCGGGGGCTACTGAAGCTTTCTTT | TRBJ1-1 | . | . | TRBV7-2
CASSQQRLGGDSSYNSPLHF | TGCGCCAGCAGCCAACAACGACTCGGGGGGGACAGCTCCTATAATTCACCCCTCCACTTT | TRBJ1-6 | . | TRBD1 | TRBV4-3
CASYTSGDIYSSSGNTIYF | TGTGCCAGCTATACAAGCGGGGACATCTATTCAAGCTCTGGAAACACCATATATTTT | TRBJ1-3 | few | . | TRBV28
CASSYKGYPYNEQFF | TGTGCCAGCAGTTACAAGGGGTACCCCTACAATGAGCAGTTCTTC | TRBJ2-1 | . | . | TRBV6-5
CASSFQRETSTDTQYF | TGTGCCAGCAGCTTCCAGCGGGAGACCTCAACAGATACGCAGTATTTT | TRBJ2-3 | . | TRBD2 | TRBV7-8
CAKRLAGGNEQFF | TGTGCCAAGAGACTAGCGGGGGGGAATGAGCAGTTCTTC | TRBJ2-1 | . | TRBD2 | TRBV2